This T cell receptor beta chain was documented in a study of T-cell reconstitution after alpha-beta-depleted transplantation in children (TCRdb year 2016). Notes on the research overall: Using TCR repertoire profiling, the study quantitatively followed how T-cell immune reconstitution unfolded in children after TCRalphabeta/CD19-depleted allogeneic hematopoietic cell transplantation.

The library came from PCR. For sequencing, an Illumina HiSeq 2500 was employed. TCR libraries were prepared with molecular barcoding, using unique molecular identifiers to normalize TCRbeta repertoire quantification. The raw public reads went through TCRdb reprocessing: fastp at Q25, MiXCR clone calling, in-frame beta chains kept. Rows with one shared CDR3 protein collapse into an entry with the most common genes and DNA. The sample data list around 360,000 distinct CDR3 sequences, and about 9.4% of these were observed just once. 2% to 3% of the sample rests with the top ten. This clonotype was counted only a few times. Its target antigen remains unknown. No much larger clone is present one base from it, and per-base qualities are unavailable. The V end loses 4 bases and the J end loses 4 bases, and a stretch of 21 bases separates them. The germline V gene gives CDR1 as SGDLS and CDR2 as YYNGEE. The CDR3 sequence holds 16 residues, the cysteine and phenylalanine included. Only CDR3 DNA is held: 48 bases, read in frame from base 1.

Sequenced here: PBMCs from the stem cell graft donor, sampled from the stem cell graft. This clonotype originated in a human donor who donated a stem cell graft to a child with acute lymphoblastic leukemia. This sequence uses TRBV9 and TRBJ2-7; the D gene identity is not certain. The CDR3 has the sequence CASSLLANPWPYEQYF. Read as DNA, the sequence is TGTGCCAGCAGCCTACTTGCGAACCCTTGGCCTTACGAGCAGTACTTC.